Listed below are T cell receptor beta chains from one sample, sequenced in a study of patients with pleural tuberculosis. In TCRdb, the reads were re-called with MiXCR into one record per CDR3 protein. Of tens of thousands of distinct CDR3 sequences in the sample, approximately 20% were seen once. Sample: peripheral blood. These receptors were obtained from a human donor with pleural tuberculosis. Each CDR3 is given with its conserved first and last residue.

j_call: TRBJ2-3
v_call: TRBV3-1
cdr3_aa: CASSQYTDTQYF

j_call: TRBJ2-1
v_call: TRBV19
cdr3_aa: CASSTGLAGGRLHNEQFF

j_call: TRBJ2-6
v_call: TRBV29-1
cdr3_aa: CSVAQGPSGANVLTF

j_call: TRBJ2-1
v_call: TRBV20-1
cdr3_aa: CSARDNTDEQFF

j_call: TRBJ1-1
v_call: TRBV6-1
cdr3_aa: CANSPGPMNTEAFF

j_call: TRBJ2-3
v_call: TRBV6-2/TRBV6-3
cdr3_aa: CASSHTTGLLDTQYF

j_call: TRBJ2-1
v_call: TRBV20-1
cdr3_aa: CSAPDGEQFF

j_call: TRBJ1-5
v_call: TRBV28
cdr3_aa: CASSLANSNQPQHF

j_call: TRBJ1-1
v_call: TRBV19
cdr3_aa: CASSADRGGGTEAFF

j_call: TRBJ2-3
v_call: TRBV11-2
cdr3_aa: CASSLPGSGRGTDTQYF

j_call: TRBJ2-1
v_call: TRBV6-6
cdr3_aa: CASSYGGGGNEQFF

j_call: TRBJ2-7
v_call: TRBV4-1
cdr3_aa: CASSQEEARTYEQYF

j_call: TRBJ2-1
v_call: TRBV6-4
cdr3_aa: CASSDSSRGPHNEQFF

j_call: TRBJ1-5
v_call: TRBV20-1
cdr3_aa: CSAGDRVQPQHF

j_call: TRBJ2-1
v_call: TRBV20-1
cdr3_aa: CSAEGQGSYEQFF

j_call: TRBJ2-7
v_call: TRBV6-2/TRBV6-3
cdr3_aa: CASSRGGSFSYEQYF

j_call: TRBJ1-2
v_call: TRBV12-3/TRBV12-4
cdr3_aa: CASSGTGEYGYTF

j_call: TRBJ2-1
v_call: TRBV5-1
cdr3_aa: CASSSTPEGNEQFF

j_call: TRBJ2-1
v_call: TRBV2
cdr3_aa: CASSVGGPVNEQFF

j_call: TRBJ2-1
v_call: TRBV11-3
cdr3_aa: CASSIAGGYYKIQYNEQFF

j_call: TRBJ1-2
v_call: TRBV20-1
cdr3_aa: CSELAHHNYGYTF

j_call: TRBJ2-3
v_call: TRBV6-1
cdr3_aa: CASNPGSDTQYF

j_call: TRBJ2-1
v_call: TRBV20-1
cdr3_aa: CSARGPRRDEQFF

j_call: TRBJ2-3
v_call: TRBV12-3/TRBV12-4
cdr3_aa: CASSLGAPDTQYF

j_call: TRBJ2-3
v_call: TRBV4-3
cdr3_aa: CASSQERDYEQYF

j_call: TRBJ1-1
v_call: TRBV28
cdr3_aa: CASSLQGGEAFF

j_call: TRBJ2-7
v_call: TRBV20-1
cdr3_aa: CSATGQVDYEQYF

j_call: TRBJ2-5
v_call: TRBV20-1
cdr3_aa: CSAVVGVLQETQYF

j_call: TRBJ2-1
v_call: TRBV2
cdr3_aa: CASTPGPGHDNEQFF

j_call: TRBJ1-3
v_call: TRBV12-3/TRBV12-4
cdr3_aa: CASSFTEGNTIYF

j_call: TRBJ2-2
v_call: TRBV24-1
cdr3_aa: CATRSALGTGELFF

j_call: TRBJ1-1
v_call: TRBV20-1
cdr3_aa: CSAGGAETSNTEAFF

j_call: TRBJ2-7
v_call: TRBV25-1
cdr3_aa: CASSSRTGLEQYF